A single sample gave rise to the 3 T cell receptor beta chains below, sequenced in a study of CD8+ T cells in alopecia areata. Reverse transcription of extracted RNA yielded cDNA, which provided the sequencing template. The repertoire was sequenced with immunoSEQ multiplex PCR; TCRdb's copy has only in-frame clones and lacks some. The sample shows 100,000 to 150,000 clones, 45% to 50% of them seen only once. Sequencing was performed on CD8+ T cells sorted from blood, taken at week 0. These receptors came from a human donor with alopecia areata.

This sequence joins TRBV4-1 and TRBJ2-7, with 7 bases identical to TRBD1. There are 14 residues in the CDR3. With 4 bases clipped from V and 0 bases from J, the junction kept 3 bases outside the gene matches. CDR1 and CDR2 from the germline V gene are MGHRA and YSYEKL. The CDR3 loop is CASSPGTVSYEQYF. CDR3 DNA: TGCGCCAGCAGCCCCGGGACAGTCTCCTACGAGCAGTACTTC.

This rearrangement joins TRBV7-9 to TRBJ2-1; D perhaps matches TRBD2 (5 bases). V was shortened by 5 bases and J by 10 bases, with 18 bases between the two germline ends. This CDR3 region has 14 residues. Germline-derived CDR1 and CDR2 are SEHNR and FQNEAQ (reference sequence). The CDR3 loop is CASSPKVRAGEQFF. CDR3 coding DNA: TGTGCCAGCAGCCCAAAGGTGCGGGCCGGGGAGCAGTTCTTC.

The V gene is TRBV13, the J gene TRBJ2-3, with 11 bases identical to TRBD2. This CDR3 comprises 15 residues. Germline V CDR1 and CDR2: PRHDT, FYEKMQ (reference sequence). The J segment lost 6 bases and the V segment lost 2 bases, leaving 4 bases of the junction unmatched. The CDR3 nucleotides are TGTGCCAGCAGCTTAAGACTAGCGGGGATGGATACGCAGTATTTT. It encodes CASSLRLAGMDTQYF.